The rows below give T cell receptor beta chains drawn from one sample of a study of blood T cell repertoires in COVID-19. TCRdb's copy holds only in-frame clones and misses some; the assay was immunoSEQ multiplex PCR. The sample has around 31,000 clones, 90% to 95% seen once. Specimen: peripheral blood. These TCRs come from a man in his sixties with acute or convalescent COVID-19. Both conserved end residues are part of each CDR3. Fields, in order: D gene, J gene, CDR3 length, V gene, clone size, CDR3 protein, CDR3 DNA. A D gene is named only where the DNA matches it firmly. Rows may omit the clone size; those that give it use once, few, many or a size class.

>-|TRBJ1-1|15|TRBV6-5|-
CASSSQGRENTEAFF
TGTGCCAGCAGTTCACAGGGACGGGAGAACACTGAAGCTTTCTTT
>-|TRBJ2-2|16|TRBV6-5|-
CASSYPDGVNTGELFF
TGTGCCAGCAGTTACCCCGACGGAGTAAACACCGGGGAGCTGTTTTTT
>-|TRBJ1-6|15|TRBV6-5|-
CASSRGQKYNSPLHF
TGTGCCAGCAGCCGTGGACAGAAATATAATTCACCCCTCCACTTT
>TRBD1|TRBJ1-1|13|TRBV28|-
CASSWTGRTEAFF
TGTGCCAGCAGTTGGACAGGGCGCACTGAAGCTTTCTTT
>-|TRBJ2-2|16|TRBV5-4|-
CASSLAGTQGFGELFF
TGTGCCAGCAGCTTGGCAGGGACACAGGGTTTCGGGGAGCTGTTTTTT
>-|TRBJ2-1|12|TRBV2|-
CASRADYNEQFF
TGTGCCAGCAGGGCAGATTACAATGAGCAGTTCTTC
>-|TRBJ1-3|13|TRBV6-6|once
CASTLGGGNTIYF
TGTGCCAGCACCCTCGGAGGGGGAAACACCATATATTTT
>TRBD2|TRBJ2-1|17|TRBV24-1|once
CATSDISGRALNDEQFF
TGTGCCACCAGTGACATTAGCGGGAGGGCTCTGAACGATGAGCAGTTCTTC
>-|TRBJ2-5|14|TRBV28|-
CGAGIRGFVETQYF
TGTGGCGCGGGAATCAGGGGGTTTGTAGAGACCCAGTACTTC
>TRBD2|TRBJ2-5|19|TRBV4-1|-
CASSHGTSGRTVWEETQYF
TGCGCCAGCAGCCATGGGACTAGCGGGAGGACGGTCTGGGAAGAGACCCAGTACTTC
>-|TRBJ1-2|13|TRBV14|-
CASSQARNYGYTF
TGTGCCAGCAGCCAAGCTCGGAACTATGGCTACACCTTC
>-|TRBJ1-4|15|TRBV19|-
CASSESGATNEKLFF
TGTGCCAGTAGTGAATCAGGGGCAACTAATGAAAAACTGTTTTTT
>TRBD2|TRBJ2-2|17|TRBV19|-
CASSRQLLAGYTGELFF
TGTGCCAGTAGTAGACAGTTACTAGCGGGTTACACCGGGGAGCTGTTTTTT
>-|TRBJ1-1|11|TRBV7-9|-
CASRESAEAFF
TGTGCCAGCAGAGAGTCGGCTGAAGCTTTCTTT
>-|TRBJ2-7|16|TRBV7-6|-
CASSFSAGQAGDEQYF
TGTGCCAGCAGCTTCTCCGCAGGACAAGCTGGGGACGAGCAGTACTTC
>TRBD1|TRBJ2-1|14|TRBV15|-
CATSGWDRANEQFF
TGTGCCACCAGCGGGTGGGACAGAGCCAATGAGCAGTTCTTC
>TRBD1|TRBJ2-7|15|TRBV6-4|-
CASSPPMGQTYEQYF
TGTGCCAGCAGCCCACCAATGGGACAGACCTACGAGCAGTACTTC
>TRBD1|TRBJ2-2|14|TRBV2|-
CASDMDRVTGELFF
TGTGCCAGCGACATGGACAGGGTCACCGGGGAGCTGTTTTTT
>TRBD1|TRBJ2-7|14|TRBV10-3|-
CAISLRDRAYEQYF
TGTGCCATCAGTCTGCGGGACAGGGCCTACGAGCAGTACTTC
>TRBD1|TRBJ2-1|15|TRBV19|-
CASSTGQGSGNEQFF
TGTGCCAGTAGTACCGGACAGGGTTCAGGAAATGAGCAGTTCTTC
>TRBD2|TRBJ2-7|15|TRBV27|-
CASSFWREGPYEQYF
TGTGCCAGCAGTTTTTGGCGGGAGGGCCCCTACGAGCAGTACTTC
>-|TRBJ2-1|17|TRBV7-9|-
CASSPAYTRERYNEQFF
TGTGCCAGCAGCCCCGCCTACACTAGGGAGCGTTACAATGAGCAGTTCTTC
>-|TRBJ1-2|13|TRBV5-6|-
CASIATARYGYTF
TGTGCCAGCATCGCGACCGCCAGGTATGGCTACACCTTC
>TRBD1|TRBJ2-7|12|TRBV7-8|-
CASSLTGREQYF
TGTGCCAGCAGCCTGACAGGGCGCGAGCAGTACTTC
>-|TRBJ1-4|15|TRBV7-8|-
CASSLAPSSGEKLFF
TGTGCCAGCAGCTTAGCCCCCAGCTCGGGTGAAAAACTGTTTTTT